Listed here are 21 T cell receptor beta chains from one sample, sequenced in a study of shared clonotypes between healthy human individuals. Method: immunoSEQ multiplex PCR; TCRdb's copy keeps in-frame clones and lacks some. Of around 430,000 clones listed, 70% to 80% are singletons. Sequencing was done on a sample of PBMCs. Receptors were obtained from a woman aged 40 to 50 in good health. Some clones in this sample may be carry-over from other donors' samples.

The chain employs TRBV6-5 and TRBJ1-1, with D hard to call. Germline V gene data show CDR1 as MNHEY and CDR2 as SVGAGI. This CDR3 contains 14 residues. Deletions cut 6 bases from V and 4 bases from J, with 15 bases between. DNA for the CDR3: TGTGCCAGCAGCGAGATACTGATGGGCACTGAAGCTTTCTTT. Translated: CASSEILMGTEAFF.

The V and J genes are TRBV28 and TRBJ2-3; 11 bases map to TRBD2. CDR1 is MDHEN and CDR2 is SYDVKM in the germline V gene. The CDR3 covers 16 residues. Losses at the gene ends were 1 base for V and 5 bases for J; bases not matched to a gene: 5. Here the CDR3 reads CASSLLAGGPRDTQYF. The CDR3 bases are TGTGCCAGCAGTTTATTAGCGGGAGGGCCGAGAGATACGCAGTATTTT.

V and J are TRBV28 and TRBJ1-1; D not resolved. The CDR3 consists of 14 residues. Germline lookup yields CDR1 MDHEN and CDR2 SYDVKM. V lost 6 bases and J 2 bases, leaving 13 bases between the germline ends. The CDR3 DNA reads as TGTGCCAGCAGGGCCGGACTGGGAAACACTGAAGCTTTCTTT. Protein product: CASRAGLGNTEAFF.

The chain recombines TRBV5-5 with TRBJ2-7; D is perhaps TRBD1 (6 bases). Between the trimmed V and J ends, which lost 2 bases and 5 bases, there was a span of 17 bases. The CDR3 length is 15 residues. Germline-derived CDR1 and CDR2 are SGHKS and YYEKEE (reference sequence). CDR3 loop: CASSFGAGAIDEQYF. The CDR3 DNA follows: TGTGCCAGCAGCTTTGGTGCAGGGGCTATCGACGAGCAGTACTTC.

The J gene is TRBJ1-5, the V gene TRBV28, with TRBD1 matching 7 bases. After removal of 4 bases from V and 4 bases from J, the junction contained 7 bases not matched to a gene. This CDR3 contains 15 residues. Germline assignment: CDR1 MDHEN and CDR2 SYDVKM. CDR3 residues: CASSSAYRGNQPQHF. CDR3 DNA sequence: TGTGCCAGCAGTTCCGCGTACAGGGGAAATCAGCCCCAGCATTTT.

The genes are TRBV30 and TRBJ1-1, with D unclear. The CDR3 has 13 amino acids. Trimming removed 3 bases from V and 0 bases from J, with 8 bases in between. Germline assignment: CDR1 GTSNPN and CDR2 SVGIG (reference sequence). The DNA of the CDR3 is TGTGCCTGGAGCAGACACCTGAACACTGAAGCTTTCTTT. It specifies CAWSRHLNTEAFF.

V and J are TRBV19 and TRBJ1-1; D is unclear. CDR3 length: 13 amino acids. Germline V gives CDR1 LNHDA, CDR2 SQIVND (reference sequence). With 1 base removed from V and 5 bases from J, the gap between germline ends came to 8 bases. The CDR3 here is CASSIVPGTEAFF. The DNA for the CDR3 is TGTGCCAGTAGTATAGTGCCGGGGACTGAAGCTTTCTTT. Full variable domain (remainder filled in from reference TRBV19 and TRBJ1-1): DGGITQSPKYLFRKEGQNVTLSCEQNLNHDAMYWYRQDPGQGLRLIYYSQIVNDFQKGDIAEGYSVSREKKESFPLTVTSAQKNPTAFYLCASSIVPGTEAFFGQGTRLTVV.

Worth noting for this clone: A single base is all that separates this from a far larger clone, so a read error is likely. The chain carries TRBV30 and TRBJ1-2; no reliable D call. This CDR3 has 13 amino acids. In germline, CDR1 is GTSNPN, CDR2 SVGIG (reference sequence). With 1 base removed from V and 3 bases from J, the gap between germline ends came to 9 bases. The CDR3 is CAWSETTHYGYTF. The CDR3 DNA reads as TGTGCCTGGAGTGAGACGACTCACTATGGCTACACCTTC.

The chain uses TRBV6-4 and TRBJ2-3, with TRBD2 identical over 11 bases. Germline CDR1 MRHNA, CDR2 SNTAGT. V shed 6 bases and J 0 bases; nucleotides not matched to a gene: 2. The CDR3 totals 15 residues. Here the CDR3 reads CASSRTSGSTDTQYF. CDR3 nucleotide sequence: TGTGCCAGCAGCCGGACTAGCGGGAGCACAGATACGCAGTATTTT.

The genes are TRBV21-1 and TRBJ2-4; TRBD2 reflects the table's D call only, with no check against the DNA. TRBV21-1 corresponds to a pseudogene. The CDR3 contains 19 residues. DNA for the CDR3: TGTGCCAGCAGCAACTTAAACCTGGGACTAGCGGGAGCTGAGGACATTCAGTACTTC. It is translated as CASSNLNLGLAGAEDIQYF.

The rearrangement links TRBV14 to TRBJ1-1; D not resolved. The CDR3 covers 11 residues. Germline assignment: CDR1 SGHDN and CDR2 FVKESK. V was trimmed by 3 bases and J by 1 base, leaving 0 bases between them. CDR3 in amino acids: CASSQNTEAFF. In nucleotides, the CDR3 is TGTGCCAGCAGCCAGAACACTGAAGCTTTCTTT.

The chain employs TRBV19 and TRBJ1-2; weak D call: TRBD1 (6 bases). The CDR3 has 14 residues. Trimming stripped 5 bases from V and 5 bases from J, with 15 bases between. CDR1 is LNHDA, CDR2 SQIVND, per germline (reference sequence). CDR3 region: CASSSGARGYGYTF. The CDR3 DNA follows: TGTGCCAGTAGTTCAGGGGCACGAGGGTATGGCTACACCTTC. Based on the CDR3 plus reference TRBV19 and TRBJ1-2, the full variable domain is DGGITQSPKYLFRKEGQNVTLSCEQNLNHDAMYWYRQDPGQGLRLIYYSQIVNDFQKGDIAEGYSVSREKKESFPLTVTSAQKNPTAFYLCASSSGARGYGYTFGSGTRLTVV.

CDR3 nucleotides: TGTGCCAGTAGTAACCGGGGGGTGAGGACAGATACGCAGTATTTT. Encoded protein: CASSNRGVRTDTQYF. The chain is built from TRBV19 and TRBJ2-3, with 7 bases lining up with TRBD2. Germline assignment: CDR1 LNHDA and CDR2 SQIVND (reference sequence). The CDR3 spans 15 residues. The junction had 7 bases not matched to a gene; V was cut back by 4 bases and J by 3 bases. Full variable domain (outside the CDR3, taken from reference TRBV19 and TRBJ2-3): DGGITQSPKYLFRKEGQNVTLSCEQNLNHDAMYWYRQDPGQGLRLIYYSQIVNDFQKGDIAEGYSVSREKKESFPLTVTSAQKNPTAFYLCASSNRGVRTDTQYFGPGTRLTVL.

DNA for the CDR3: TGTGCCAGCAGACCCCCACTAAACACTGAAGCTTTCTTT. Its translation: CASRPPLNTEAFF. The chain recombines TRBV28 with TRBJ1-1; D ambiguous. CDR1 MDHEN and CDR2 SYDVKM come from the germline V gene. Trimming left V 6 bases short and J 2 bases short, with 10 bases between. The CDR3 is 13 residues long.

Here the CDR3 reads CAWSTSGSFTYNEQFF. In nucleotides, the CDR3 is TGTGCCTGGAGTACTAGCGGGAGTTTTACCTACAATGAGCAGTTCTTC. The rearrangement joins TRBV30 to TRBJ2-1; 11 positions agree with TRBD2. With 2 bases clipped from V and 2 bases from J, the junction kept 5 bases outside the gene matches. There are 16 residues in the CDR3. Per the germline V gene, CDR1 is GTSNPN and CDR2 is SVGIG (reference sequence).

CDR3 sequence: CASSIPGMNTGELFF. The CDR3, as DNA: TGTGCCAGTAGTATTCCAGGGATGAACACCGGGGAGCTGTTTTTT. The chain employs TRBV19 and TRBJ2-2, with TRBD1 as a possible D gene (5 bases). The germline V and J ends were trimmed by 3 bases and 1 base, with 9 bases remaining between them. CDR1 is LNHDA, CDR2 SQIVND, per germline (reference sequence). CDR3 length equals 15 residues.

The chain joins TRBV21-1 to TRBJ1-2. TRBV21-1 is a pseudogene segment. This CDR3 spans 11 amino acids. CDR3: CASARVCGYTF. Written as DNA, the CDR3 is TGTGCCAGCGCCCGAGTATGCGGCTACACCTTC.

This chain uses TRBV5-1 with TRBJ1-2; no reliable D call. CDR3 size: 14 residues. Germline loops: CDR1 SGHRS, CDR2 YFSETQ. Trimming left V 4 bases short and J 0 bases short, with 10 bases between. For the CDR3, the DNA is TGCGCCAGCAGCATTGAGGACTCTAACTATGGCTACACCTTC. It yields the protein CASSIEDSNYGYTF.

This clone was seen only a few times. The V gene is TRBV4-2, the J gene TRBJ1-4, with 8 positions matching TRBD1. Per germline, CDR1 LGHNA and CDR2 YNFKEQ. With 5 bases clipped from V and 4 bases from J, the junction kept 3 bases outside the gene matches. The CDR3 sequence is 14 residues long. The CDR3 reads CASSSGQDNEKLFF. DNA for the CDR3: TGTGCCAGCAGCTCGGGACAGGATAATGAAAAACTGTTTTTT.

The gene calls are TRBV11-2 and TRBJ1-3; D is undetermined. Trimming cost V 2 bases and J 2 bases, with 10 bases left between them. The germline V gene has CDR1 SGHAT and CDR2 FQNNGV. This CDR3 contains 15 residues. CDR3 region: CASSLTQMTGNTIYF. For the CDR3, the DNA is TGTGCCAGCAGCTTAACACAGATGACTGGAAACACCATATATTTT.

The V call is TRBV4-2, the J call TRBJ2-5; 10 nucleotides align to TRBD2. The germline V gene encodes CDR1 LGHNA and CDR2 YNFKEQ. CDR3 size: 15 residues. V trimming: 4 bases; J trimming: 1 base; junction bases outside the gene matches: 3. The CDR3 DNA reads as TGTGCCAGCAGCCCCAAGCGGGAGGGCCAAGAGACCCAGTACTTC. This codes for CASSPKREGQETQYF.